The 31 T cell receptor beta chains reported below all come from one sample, sequenced in a study of blood T cell repertoires in COVID-19. Repertoires were generated with immunoSEQ multiplex PCR, while TCRdb's copy carries only in-frame clones and drops some. The data hold 81,000 or so clones, with approximately 90% observed a single time. What was sequenced was peripheral blood. The source of these receptors is a man in his 70s with active or convalescent COVID-19.

The rearrangement uses TRBV5-1 and TRBJ1-5, with 7 bases fitting TRBD1. Germline CDR1 SGHRS, CDR2 YFSETQ. The CDR3 totals 15 residues. With V trimmed by 4 bases and J by 4 bases, 8 bases remained unmatched. The chain's CDR3 is CASSVTGTANQPQHF. The CDR3 nucleotides are TGCGCCAGCAGCGTTACAGGGACAGCTAATCAGCCCCAGCATTTT.

The chain combines TRBV27 with TRBJ1-2; a weak D match, TRBD1 (5 bases). The germline V gene encodes CDR1 MNHEY and CDR2 SMNVEV (reference sequence). Between the trimmed V and J ends, which lost 2 bases and 0 bases, there was a span of 13 bases. This CDR3 has 16 residues. CDR3 nucleotide sequence: TGTGCCAGCAGTTTAAGGGGAACTGGGGCTAACTATGGCTACACCTTC. This codes for CASSLRGTGANYGYTF.

The chain combines TRBV7-8 with TRBJ2-7; D is undetermined. The germline gives CDR1 SGHVS, CDR2 FQNEAQ. This CDR3 is 14 amino acids long. Trimming shortened V by 5 bases and J by 3 bases, and 14 bases separated the two germline ends. The CDR3 nucleotides are TGTGCCAGCAGCCCACAGAGCCACATCTACGAGCAGTACTTC. It specifies CASSPQSHIYEQYF.

The chain uses TRBV6-2 or TRBV6-3 and TRBJ2-4; 11 nucleotides agree with TRBD2. The CDR3 extends over 18 amino acids. Looked up from germline, CDR1 is MNHEY and CDR2 is SVGEGT. The ends lost 6 bases at V and 1 base at J; junction bases unmatched: 11. CDR3: CASSKRLAGPGAKNIQYF. For the CDR3, the DNA is TGTGCCAGCAGCAAGCGACTAGCGGGGCCCGGGGCCAAAAACATTCAGTACTTC.

The V gene is TRBV28, the J gene TRBJ1-4; 9 bases fit TRBD1. The CDR3 covers 16 residues. Germline assignment: CDR1 MDHEN and CDR2 SYDVKM. The trim removed 5 bases at V and 5 bases at J, leaving 9 bases unmatched. Here the CDR3 reads CASSLSEGTGNEKLFF. The CDR3 DNA sequence: TGTGCCAGCAGTCTTTCCGAGGGGACAGGGAATGAAAAACTGTTTTTT.

The rearrangement links TRBV5-1 to TRBJ2-3; 9 bases are shared with TRBD2. The junction had 9 bases not matched to a gene; V was cut back by 3 bases and J by 4 bases. The CDR3 length is 16 residues. Germline loops: CDR1 SGHRS, CDR2 YFSETQ. This CDR3 reads CASSSTLAGEADTQYF. The CDR3 DNA reads as TGCGCCAGCAGCTCAACGTTAGCGGGGGAAGCAGATACGCAGTATTTT.

This chain links TRBV5-1 with TRBJ1-1; a possible D gene is TRBD1 (5 bases). The V and J ends lost 0 bases and 4 bases respectively, with 19 bases between them. This CDR3 comprises 17 residues. The germline V gene has CDR1 SGHRS and CDR2 YFSETQ. The chain's CDR3 is CASSLGRAGRSVTEAFF. DNA for the CDR3: TGCGCCAGCAGCTTGGGGAGGGCAGGGAGAAGTGTCACTGAAGCTTTCTTT.

The V and J genes are TRBV27 and TRBJ2-2; the D is unclear. This CDR3 is built from 15 residues. V was trimmed by 1 base and J by 1 base, leaving 7 bases between them. Germline V lookup: CDR1 MNHEY, CDR2 SMNVEV (reference sequence). This CDR3 reads CASSLLHQNTGELFF. DNA for the CDR3: TGTGCCAGCAGTTTATTACATCAGAACACCGGGGAGCTGTTTTTT.

CDR3 region: CASSPLRNRANLENTEAFF. The CDR3 DNA reads TGTGCCAGCTCACCCCTAAGGAACAGGGCGAACCTAGAGAACACTGAAGCTTTCTTT. The chain uses TRBV18 and TRBJ1-1; a weak D match, TRBD1 (6 bases). Germline V gene lookup returns CDR1 KGHSH and CDR2 LQKENI. The CDR3 loop spans 19 amino acids. Trimming pared 3 bases from V and 1 base from J, leaving 24 bases between.

J is TRBJ2-3 and V is TRBV12-3 or TRBV12-4; the match to TRBD1 covers 7 bases. This CDR3 has 12 amino acids. J lost 10 bases, V lost 5 bases, and 6 bases had no gene match. The CDR3 sequence: CASSTYRGPQYF. CDR3 coding DNA: TGTGCCAGCAGTACCTACAGGGGCCCGCAGTATTTT.

The chain carries TRBV7-2 and TRBJ2-6, with D perhaps TRBD1 (5 bases). Per germline, CDR1 SGHTA and CDR2 FQGNSA. This CDR3 region has 15 residues. V lost 6 bases and J lost 0, with 9 bases in between. The CDR3 here is CASSFQGSGANVLTF. CDR3 DNA: TGTGCCAGCAGTTTCCAGGGCTCTGGGGCCAACGTCCTGACTTTC.

The rearrangement links TRBV15 to TRBJ2-5; TRBD2 matches 8 bases. The ends lost 1 base at V and 0 bases at J; junction bases unmatched: 7. The germline CDR1 and CDR2 sequences are LNHNV and YYDKDF (reference sequence). The length of the CDR3 is 17 residues. The CDR3 loop reads CATSRGPGGPYQETQYF. The CDR3 DNA reads TGTGCCACCAGCAGAGGTCCGGGGGGGCCGTACCAAGAGACCCAGTACTTC.

The chain employs TRBV5-1 and TRBJ1-2, with D tentatively TRBD1 (5 bases). CDR1 and CDR2 from the germline V gene are SGHRS and YFSETQ. The CDR3 spans 14 residues. Trimming cost V 0 bases and J 7 bases, with 13 bases left between them. The CDR3 DNA sequence: TGCGCCAGCAGCTTGGAAACCCCGACAGCTGGCTACACCTTC. Translation: CASSLETPTAGYTF.

This clone was recorded once. The chain joins TRBV3-1 (or the pseudogene TRBV3-2) to TRBJ2-3; 10 bases line up with TRBD1. CDR1 is LGHDT, CDR2 YNNKEL, per germline (reference sequence). The CDR3 length is 16 residues. Germline trimming cut 1 base from V and 5 bases from J; bases unmatched to any gene: 6. The CDR3 region has the DNA TGTGCCAGCAGCCAAGTCCGGACAGGGGGAGAAGATACGCAGTATTTT. Translating it yields CASSQVRTGGEDTQYF.

The chain couples TRBV9 to TRBJ2-7, with TRBD2 as a possible D gene (6 bases). This CDR3 spans 15 amino acids. V lost 0 bases and J 2 bases, leaving 12 bases between the germline ends. Germline values: CDR1 SGDLS, CDR2 YYNGEE. CDR3 nucleotide sequence: TGTGCCAGCAGCGTAGCGGCAGCGGGTGCCTACGAGCAGTACTTC. Translation gives CASSVAAAGAYEQYF. Complete variable domain (other parts from reference TRBV9 and TRBJ2-7): DSGVTQTPKHLITATGQRVTLRCSPRSGDLSVYWYQQSLDQGLQFLIQYYNGEERAKGNILERFSAQQFPDLHSELNLSSLELGDSALYFCASSVAAAGAYEQYFGPGTRLTVT.

The chain employs TRBV30 and TRBJ2-1, with TRBD2 identical over 16 bases. Germline loops: CDR1 GTSNPN, CDR2 SVGIG (reference sequence). The CDR3 runs to 16 residues. With 3 bases clipped from V and 8 bases from J, the junction kept 7 bases outside the gene matches. CDR3 in DNA: TGTGCCTGGAGCGGCCGGGGACTAGCGGGGGGGGATGAGCAGTTCTTC. Translated: CAWSGRGLAGGDEQFF.

The rearrangement links TRBV28 to TRBJ2-3; tentative D call: TRBD1 (5 bases). The CDR3 runs to 16 residues. Germline loops: CDR1 MDHEN, CDR2 SYDVKM. Trimming took off 6 bases at V and 1 base at J, with 17 bases between the two ends. The CDR3: CASRPTPDIRTDTQYF. CDR3 nucleotides: TGTGCCAGCAGGCCTACGCCGGACATCCGCACAGATACGCAGTATTTT. Full variable domain (remainder filled in from reference TRBV28 and TRBJ2-3): DVKVTQSSRYLVKRTGEKVFLECVQDMDHENMFWYRQDPGLGLRLIYFSYDVKMKEKGDIPEGYSVSREKKERFSLILESASTNQTSMYLCASRPTPDIRTDTQYFGPGTRLTVL.

J is TRBJ2-7 and V is TRBV5-1; 7 bases agree with TRBD1. Germline loops: CDR1 SGHRS, CDR2 YFSETQ. The CDR3 runs to 14 residues. With V trimmed by 4 bases and J by 1 base, 5 bases remained unmatched. In nucleotides, the CDR3 is TGCGCCAGCAGCCCCCAGGACAGGTCCTACGAGCAGTACTTC. This encodes CASSPQDRSYEQYF.

The CDR3 is CASSAAGTAYYEQYF. The CDR3 DNA reads TGTGCCAGCAGCGCCGCCGGGACAGCTTACTACGAGCAGTACTTC. J is TRBJ2-7 and V is TRBV7-2; the match to TRBD1 covers 7 bases. CDR1 and CDR2 from the germline V gene are SGHTA and FQGNSA. V dropped 5 bases and J dropped 3; count of bases not matched to a gene: 10. The CDR3 loop spans 15 amino acids.

The chain has TRBV3-1 (or the pseudogene TRBV3-2) and TRBJ2-4; 9 bases fit TRBD1. After removal of 6 bases from V and 1 base from J, the junction contained 4 bases not matched to a gene. The germline gives CDR1 LGHDT, CDR2 YNNKEL (reference sequence). The CDR3 has 15 residues. The chain's CDR3 is CASSPGTGAKNIQYF. For the CDR3, the DNA is TGTGCCAGCAGTCCCGGGACAGGGGCCAAAAACATTCAGTACTTC.

CDR3 protein: CASSLDGGEQPQHF. The CDR3 bases are TGCGCCAGCAGCTTGGATGGGGGGGAACAGCCCCAGCATTTT. The gene calls are TRBV5-1 and TRBJ1-5, with D maybe TRBD1 (5 bases). Trimming cost V 0 bases and J 7 bases, with 11 bases left between them. This CDR3 has 14 amino acids. Germline V gene lookup returns CDR1 SGHRS and CDR2 YFSETQ.

This clone was counted a single time. CDR3 residues: CASSESRRGFYEQYF. In DNA, the CDR3 is TGCGCCAGCAGTGAGTCTCGACGGGGGTTCTACGAGCAGTACTTC. The genes are TRBV10-1 and TRBJ2-7; D might be TRBD2 (6 bases). The length of the CDR3 is 15 residues. CDR1 is WNHNN and CDR2 is SYGVQD in the germline V gene (reference sequence). Trimming took 0 bases from V and 3 from J, leaving 12 bases between them.

This rearrangement joins TRBV28 to TRBJ1-2, with a weak D call TRBD1 (6 bases). The CDR3 is made up of 15 amino acids. Trimming took 8 bases from V and 2 from J, leaving 18 bases between them. Germline CDR1 and CDR2: MDHEN and SYDVKM. CDR3 sequence: CASGKVAGANYGYTF. The CDR3 coding sequence is TGTGCCAGCGGGAAGGTGGCAGGGGCCAACTATGGCTACACCTTC.

This clone occurred a few times. CDR3 nucleotides: TGTGCCAGCATCATACAGGGGGGGACGAACACTGAAGCTTTCTTT. Its protein is CASIIQGGTNTEAFF. V is TRBV5-4 and J is TRBJ1-1; 8 nucleotides align to TRBD1. V shed 6 bases and J 1 base; nucleotides not matched to a gene: 8. CDR1 is SGHNT, CDR2 YYREEE, per germline (reference sequence). This CDR3 spans 15 amino acids. The full variable domain, with the rest looked up from reference TRBV5-4 and TRBJ1-1, is ETGVTQSPTHLIKTRGQQVTLRCSSQSGHNTVSWYQQALGQGPQFIFQYYREEENGRGNFPPRFSGLQFPNYSSELNVNALELDDSALYLCASIIQGGTNTEAFFGQGTRLTVV.

This rearrangement joins TRBV6-5 to TRBJ1-1, with a possible D match to TRBD1 (5 bases). The CDR3 runs to 13 residues. Germline values: CDR1 MNHEY, CDR2 SVGAGI. V dropped 5 bases and J dropped 1 base, with 8 bases sitting between them. The CDR3 DNA follows: TGTGCCAGCAGTCATGGACAGAACACTGAAGCTTTCTTT. Protein sequence: CASSHGQNTEAFF.

The J gene is TRBJ1-5, the V gene TRBV6-1, with a tentative D call TRBD1 (5 bases). The germline CDR1 and CDR2 sequences are MNHNS and SASEGT. Trimming removed 6 bases at V and 3 bases at J, with 15 bases between. CDR3 length: 15 amino acids. In nucleotides, the CDR3 is TGTGCCAGCAGCCAAGGACAAACTTTCAATCAGCCCCAGCATTTT. Its protein is CASSQGQTFNQPQHF.

The chain couples TRBV11-2 to TRBJ2-5, with a possible D match to TRBD2 (6 bases). The CDR3 sequence is 13 residues long. The V gene's germline CDR1 is SGHAT and CDR2 FQNNGV. V lost 5 bases, J lost 6 bases, and 13 bases lay in between. CDR3 in DNA: TGTGCCAGCAGCGCAAGCGGCGGGAAGACCCAGTACTTC. Protein: CASSASGGKTQYF.

In its sample, this clone was seen a few times. The chain is built from TRBV3-1 (or the pseudogene TRBV3-2) and TRBJ1-1; tentatively, D is TRBD1 (5 bases). Trimming took off 3 bases at V and 4 bases at J, with 12 bases between the two ends. The germline CDR1 and CDR2 sequences are LGHDT and YNNKEL (reference sequence). The CDR3 extends over 14 amino acids. The CDR3 nucleotides are TGTGCCAGCAGCCACGGGCAGGGTGGCACTGAAGCTTTCTTT. The encoded protein is CASSHGQGGTEAFF.

V is TRBV7-8 and J is TRBJ2-7, with a weak D call TRBD2 (6 bases). Trimming took 5 bases from V and 1 from J, leaving 9 bases between them. The CDR3 is 13 residues long. Germline V gene lookup returns CDR1 SGHVS and CDR2 FQNEAQ. The CDR3 loop is CASSGGTSYEQYF. The DNA of the CDR3 is TGTGCCAGCAGCGGTGGGACTTCCTACGAGCAGTACTTC.

V usage is TRBV27 and J usage is TRBJ1-5, with D tentatively TRBD1 (5 bases). The CDR3 sequence is 14 residues long. Trimming shortened V by 5 bases and J by 4 bases, and 12 bases separated the two germline ends. The V gene's germline CDR1 is MNHEY and CDR2 SMNVEV (reference sequence). The CDR3 DNA reads TGTGCCAGCAGTCCCGGACGGGGGAATCAGCCCCAGCATTTT. This codes for CASSPGRGNQPQHF.

V is TRBV5-1 and J is TRBJ2-1; D not resolved. V shed 1 base and J shed 0 bases, with 8 bases lying between them. CDR3 size: 15 residues. Germline values: CDR1 SGHRS, CDR2 YFSETQ. CDR3 in amino acids: CASSLQSSSYNEQFF. CDR3 nucleotides: TGCGCCAGCAGCTTGCAATCTAGCTCCTACAATGAGCAGTTCTTC. Looking up the rest from reference TRBV5-1 and TRBJ2-1 gives the full variable domain: KAGVTQTPRYLIKTRGQQVTLSCSPISGHRSVSWYQQTPGQGLQFLFEYFSETQRNKGNFPGRFSGRQFSNSRSEMNVSTLELGDSALYLCASSLQSSSYNEQFFGPGTRLTVL.